This T cell receptor beta chain was recorded in a study of blood T cell repertoires in COVID-19. Study as a whole: Specimens from acute and convalescent COVID-19 originated in the United States, Italy and Spain. The analysed material was cDNA or gDNA that came from T cells, B-cell-depleted T cells, or PBMCs.

The length of the CDR3 is 15 residues. In germline, CDR1 is SNHLY, CDR2 FYNNEI. V was pared by 8 bases and J by 2 bases, with 7 bases of the junction left unmatched. Patients in Seattle were enrolled during active infection, then followed longitudinally. In the original analysis: Amplification with reference gene primers provided the estimates of nucleated cell counts. Produced via immunoSEQ multiplex PCR; TCRdb's table is partial and in-frame only. D and trimming were read from the DNA, whereas the V and J calls and clone size are those reported in that table. The sample contains fewer than 90,000 clones, approximately 80% of which appear only once.

Material: peripheral blood. This sequence originates from a man between 60 and 75 years old with COVID-19, enrolled during active disease. This chain uses TRBV2 with TRBJ2-1, with 9 nucleotides matching TRBD2. The CDR3 loop reads CASLPPSGAYNEQFF. The CDR3 region has the DNA TGTGCCAGCCTGCCACCTAGCGGGGCCTACAATGAGCAGTTCTTC.